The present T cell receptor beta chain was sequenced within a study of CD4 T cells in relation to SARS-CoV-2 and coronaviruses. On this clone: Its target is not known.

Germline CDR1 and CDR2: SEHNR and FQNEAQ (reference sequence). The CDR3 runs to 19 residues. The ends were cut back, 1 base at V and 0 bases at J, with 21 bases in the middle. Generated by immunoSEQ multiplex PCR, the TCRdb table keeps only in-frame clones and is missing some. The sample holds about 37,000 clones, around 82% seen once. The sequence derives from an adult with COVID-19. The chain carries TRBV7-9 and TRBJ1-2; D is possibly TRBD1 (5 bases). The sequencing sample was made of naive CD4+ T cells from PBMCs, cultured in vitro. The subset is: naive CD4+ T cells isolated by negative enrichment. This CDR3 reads CASSLVGTGTRPTNYGYTF. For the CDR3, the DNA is TGTGCCAGCAGCTTAGTAGGTACCGGGACGCGACCGACTAACTATGGCTACACCTTC.